These 6 T cell receptor beta chains were all obtained from the same sample, sequenced in a study of blood T cell repertoires in COVID-19. TCRdb's table, derived via immunoSEQ multiplex PCR, lists solely in-frame clones and lacks some. The sample contains over 65,000 clones, roughly 88% of which appear only once. What was sequenced was peripheral blood. These receptors originate from a man aged 45-60 years with active or convalescent COVID-19.

This clone was counted a few times. The chain has TRBV5-4 and TRBJ1-4; D is perhaps TRBD1 (6 bases). The V gene lost 3 bases and the J gene lost 0 bases, with 9 bases spanning the gap. The CDR3 loop spans 15 amino acids. The germline V gene encodes CDR1 SGHNT and CDR2 YYREEE (reference sequence). The CDR3 region is CASSSQGATNEKLFF. CDR3 bases: TGTGCCAGCAGCTCACAGGGTGCAACTAATGAAAAACTGTTTTTT.

The V call is TRBV4-2, the J call TRBJ2-1, with 7 positions matching TRBD2. Germline CDR1 is LGHNA and CDR2 is YNFKEQ. Trimming removed 2 bases from V and 7 bases from J; junction bases left unmatched: 11. CDR3 length equals 16 residues. CDR3 in amino acids: CASSQLVAGEGNEQFF. In nucleotides, the CDR3 is TGTGCCAGCAGCCAATTAGTGGCGGGAGAAGGGAATGAGCAGTTCTTC.

The chain combines TRBV30 with TRBJ1-4; D perhaps matches TRBD1 (6 bases). The germline CDR1 and CDR2 sequences are GTSNPN and SVGIG (reference sequence). The CDR3 totals 14 residues. V lost 2 bases and J 6 bases, leaving 13 bases between the germline ends. The CDR3 reads CAWSRDRSYEKLFF. Here the CDR3 DNA reads TGTGCCTGGAGTCGAGACAGGAGTTATGAAAAACTGTTTTTT.

This chain links TRBV6-2 or TRBV6-3 with TRBJ2-7, with TRBD2 matching 9 bases. Germline loops: CDR1 MNHEY, CDR2 SVGEGT. The CDR3 has 15 amino acids. V dropped 2 bases and J dropped 6; count of bases not matched to a gene: 8. CDR3 sequence (DNA): TGTGCCAGCAGTTACGGTGCGGGGGGGCTAGGCGAGCAGTACTTC. As protein: CASSYGAGGLGEQYF.

This chain joins TRBV19 and TRBJ1-5; tentative D call: TRBD1 (5 bases). V was clipped by 8 bases and J by 7 bases, with 18 bases between them. The CDR3 length is 14 residues. The V gene's germline CDR1 is LNHDA and CDR2 SQIVND (reference sequence). The chain's CDR3 is CASGTGGRNQPQHF. The DNA of the CDR3 is TGTGCCAGTGGCACGGGGGGTCGGAACCAGCCCCAGCATTTT.

The chain is built from TRBV6-5 and TRBJ1-1, with D possibly being TRBD1 (5 bases). Per germline, CDR1 MNHEY and CDR2 SVGAGI. Trimming removed 6 bases at V and 4 bases at J, with 12 bases between. CDR3 length: 13 amino acids. The DNA for the CDR3 is TGTGCCAGCAGCCCGGGGGGGTCCACTGAAGCTTTCTTT. This encodes CASSPGGSTEAFF.